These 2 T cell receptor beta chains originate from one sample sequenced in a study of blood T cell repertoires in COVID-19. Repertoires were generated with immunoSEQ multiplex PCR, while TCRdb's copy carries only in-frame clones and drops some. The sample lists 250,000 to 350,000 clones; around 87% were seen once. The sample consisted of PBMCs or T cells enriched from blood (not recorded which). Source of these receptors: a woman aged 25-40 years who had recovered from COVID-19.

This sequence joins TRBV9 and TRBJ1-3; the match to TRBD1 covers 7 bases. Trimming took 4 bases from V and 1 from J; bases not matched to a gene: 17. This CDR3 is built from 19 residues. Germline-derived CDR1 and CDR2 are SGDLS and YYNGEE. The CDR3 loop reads CASSPSPQTGRRSGNTIYF. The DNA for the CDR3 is TGTGCCAGCAGCCCCTCCCCCCAGACAGGGCGTAGGTCTGGAAACACCATATATTTT.

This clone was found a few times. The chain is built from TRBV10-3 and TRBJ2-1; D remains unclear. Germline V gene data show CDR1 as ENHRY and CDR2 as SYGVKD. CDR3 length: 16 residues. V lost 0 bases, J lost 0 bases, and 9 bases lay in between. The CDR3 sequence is CAISESELRSYNEQFF. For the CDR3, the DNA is TGTGCCATCAGTGAGTCGGAGCTCCGCTCCTACAATGAGCAGTTCTTC.